This TCR beta chain stems from a study of human T cells and chemical hapten exposure. Study findings and constraints: There were significantly more large CDR3 similarity clusters among expanded TCRs than among controls.

Trimming took 2 bases from V and 10 from J; bases not matched to a gene: 5. This CDR3 has 13 amino acids. Germline-derived CDR1 and CDR2 are KGHSH and LQKENI. As the library was built, unique molecular identifiers were attached to individual cDNA molecules. One entry per CDR3 protein results from TCRdb running MiXCR on the RACE reads. The profile shows about 260,000 distinct CDR3 sequences, more than 6.5% of them singletons. Worth noting for this clonotype: Its specificity is unknown.

Documented time point: pre-sensitization, week 0. Sample treatment: therapeutic diphenylcyclopropenone sensitization with weekly scalp DPC. The source was whole blood, collected in connection with sensitization to the hapten diphenylcyclopropenone (DPC). The chain couples TRBV18 to TRBJ2-1, with 7 positions matching TRBD2. The receptor comes from a woman in her 40s with alopecia areata. Some clones in this sample may be carry-over from other donors' samples. CDR3 sequence: CASSPGLVPEQFF. CDR3 DNA: TGTGCCAGCTCACCAGGACTAGTCCCCGAGCAGTTCTTC.